This entry features one TCR beta chain sequence. Its antigen is unknown. The CDR3 runs 13 residues. The germline V and J ends were trimmed by 11 bases and 2 bases, with 12 bases remaining between them. The germline gives CDR1 MNHGY, CDR2 SVAAGI. Profiling relied on immunoSEQ multiplex PCR, and the TCRdb table lists in-frame clones only, not all of them. The table has about 64,000 clones, 81% seen once. This specimen belongs to a study of T cells in localized non-small cell lung cancer. General study findings and limits: A median of about 58 of the top 100 tumor clones appeared in adjacent lung, which was paired and uninvolved. Those with higher blood T cell density had longer overall survival. Uninvolved adjacent lung had the highest recorded T cell clonality, with tumor below it.

The source material was PBMCs, sampled before any cancer treatment. V and J are TRBV6-9 and TRBJ2-2; D gene unclear. The sequence derives from a man aged 35 to 70 with stage II lung adenocarcinoma. The CDR3 DNA sequence: TGTGCCCAGGTCGGCAGTAACACCGGGGAGCTGTTTTTT. Translation: CAQVGSNTGELFF.